Shown below are 31 T cell receptor beta chains from a single sample sequenced in a study of blood T cell repertoires in COVID-19. Method: immunoSEQ multiplex PCR; TCRdb's copy keeps in-frame clones and lacks some. The sample shows roughly 50,000 clones, over 85% of them seen only once. The specimen sequenced was peripheral blood. The receptors were gathered from a man older than 75 with acute or convalescent COVID-19.

The chain employs TRBV7-2 and TRBJ2-7; 7 bases agree with TRBD1. Germline lookup yields CDR1 SGHTA and CDR2 FQGNSA. The V and J ends lost 5 bases and 4 bases, in that order; junction bases with no gene match: 5. The CDR3 runs to 13 residues. The CDR3 reads CASSLGTEYEQYF. CDR3 bases: TGTGCCAGCAGCCTCGGGACAGAGTACGAGCAGTACTTC.

The chain recombines TRBV10-3 with TRBJ1-1, with D possibly matching TRBD1 (6 bases). The CDR3 consists of 13 residues. The V end lost 0 bases, the J end lost 5 bases, and 7 bases lay between the germline ends. CDR1 and CDR2 (germline): ENHRY, SYGVKD. CDR3 in DNA: TGTGCCATCAGTGAGTCCAGGGGAACTGAAGCTTTCTTT. Translating gives CAISESRGTEAFF.

The chain carries TRBV30 and TRBJ1-1; 9 bases line up with TRBD1. The germline CDR1 and CDR2 sequences are GTSNPN and SVGIG (reference sequence). The ends lost 4 bases at V and 9 bases at J; junction bases unmatched: 6. The CDR3 length is 12 residues. In nucleotides, the CDR3 is TGTGCCTGGAATCCACAGGGGGCTCAAGCTTTCTTT. Its translation is CAWNPQGAQAFF.

This clone was observed a handful of times. The CDR3 loop reads CASTIDRVGSPLHF. The CDR3, as DNA: TGTGCCAGCACTATCGACAGGGTTGGATCACCCCTCCACTTT. This sequence joins TRBV6-6 and TRBJ1-6; 7 nucleotides match TRBD1. Unmatched junction bases numbered 10, after V lost 7 bases and J lost 10 bases. This CDR3 spans 14 amino acids. Germline CDR1 MNHNY, CDR2 SVGAGI (reference sequence).

This clone has only one observation. This rearrangement joins TRBV21-1 to TRBJ2-1; the table's D call, TRBD1, was not checked against the DNA. TRBV21-1 is designated a pseudogene. This CDR3 contains 12 residues. In DNA, the CDR3 is TGTGCCCCGAGGGGGAGTTTAAATGAGCAGTTCTTC. Translating it yields CAPRGSLNEQFF.

CDR3 sequence: CAWSFSGSGNQPQHF. CDR3 bases: TGTGCCTGGAGTTTTTCAGGGTCAGGCAATCAGCCCCAGCATTTT. This rearrangement joins TRBV30 to TRBJ1-5, with D possibly TRBD1 on 5 matching bases. V lost 2 bases, J lost 2 bases, and 13 bases lay in between. This CDR3 is 15 amino acids long. Germline CDR1 reads GTSNPN; CDR2 reads SVGIG (reference sequence).

The V call is TRBV11-2, the J call TRBJ2-5; D remains ambiguous. CDR1 and CDR2 (germline): SGHAT, FQNNGV. The length of the CDR3 is 12 residues. The ends were cut back, 5 bases at V and 5 bases at J, with 9 bases in the middle. The CDR3, as DNA: TGTGCCAGCAGCCAGGTCCTGGAGACCCAGTACTTC. This translates into CASSQVLETQYF.

This chain uses TRBV2 with TRBJ1-5, with TRBD1 matching 7 bases. Germline V CDR1 and CDR2: SNHLY, FYNNEI. There are 15 residues in the CDR3. The V and J ends lost 8 bases and 3 bases, in that order; junction bases with no gene match: 10. In DNA form, the CDR3 reads TGTGCCAGCGGGGGGACAGCTACTTCCAATCAGCCCCAGCATTTT. It specifies CASGGTATSNQPQHF.

The chain has TRBV19 and TRBJ1-1; 7 bases are shared with TRBD1. Germline CDR1 LNHDA, CDR2 SQIVND (reference sequence). The CDR3 covers 13 residues. After removal of 4 bases from V and 3 bases from J, the junction contained 2 bases not matched to a gene. CDR3 nucleotides: TGTGCCAGTAGTACCACAGGGGACACTGAAGCTTTCTTT. Its protein is CASSTTGDTEAFF.

This chain joins TRBV6-1 and TRBJ1-4; 8 bases agree with TRBD1. The length of the CDR3 is 14 residues. Germline trimming cut 6 bases from V and 5 bases from J; bases unmatched to any gene: 5. Germline V lookup: CDR1 MNHNS, CDR2 SASEGT. Here the CDR3 DNA reads TGTGCCAGCAGCTGGGACAGGAGGAATGAAAAACTGTTTTTT. Translating it yields CASSWDRRNEKLFF.

V usage is TRBV5-1 and J usage is TRBJ1-2; 8 bases fit TRBD1. With V trimmed by 0 bases and J by 6 bases, 7 bases remained unmatched. The CDR3 has 15 amino acids. Germline V lookup: CDR1 SGHRS, CDR2 YFSETQ. In DNA, the CDR3 is TGCGCCAGCAGCTTGGGGGGACAGGTTTTGGATGGCTACACCTTC. It specifies CASSLGGQVLDGYTF.

This clone occurred a few times. The rearrangement joins TRBV7-9 to TRBJ1-6; tentatively, D is TRBD1 (5 bases). The germline gives CDR1 SEHNR, CDR2 FQNEAQ (reference sequence). There are 14 residues in the CDR3. Trimming shortened V by 0 bases and J by 9 bases, and 9 bases separated the two germline ends. The CDR3 sequence is CASSLARVVSPLHF. The CDR3 nucleotides are TGTGCCAGCAGCTTAGCCAGGGTCGTTTCACCCCTCCACTTT.

The chain couples TRBV7-9 to TRBJ1-5, with 7 bases lining up with TRBD1. CDR1 and CDR2 (germline): SEHNR, FQNEAQ (reference sequence). CDR3 length: 18 amino acids. V trimming: 3 bases; J trimming: 1 base; junction bases outside the gene matches: 12. CDR3 protein: CASSFTGQTSESNQPQHF. In nucleotides, the CDR3 is TGTGCCAGCAGCTTTACGGGACAGACTTCTGAAAGCAATCAGCCCCAGCATTTT.

CDR3 amino acids: CASSLRGGRLSNQPQHF. CDR3 coding DNA: TGTGCCAGCAGTTTACGGGGGGGCCGGTTGAGCAATCAGCCCCAGCATTTT. The gene calls are TRBV27 and TRBJ1-5; D is perhaps TRBD1 (6 bases). Germline V gene lookup returns CDR1 MNHEY and CDR2 SMNVEV (reference sequence). The ends were cut back, 2 bases at V and 1 base at J, with 15 bases in the middle. CDR3 length: 17 amino acids.

This chain joins TRBV19 and TRBJ2-3, with 10 bases that match TRBD2. Germline-derived CDR1 and CDR2 are LNHDA and SQIVND (reference sequence). V lost 4 bases, J lost 1 base, and 2 bases stayed unmatched. The length of the CDR3 is 15 residues. The CDR3 loop reads CASSTLAGGTDTQYF. The CDR3 nucleotides are TGTGCCAGTAGTACCCTAGCGGGGGGCACAGATACGCAGTATTTT.

This clone came up once. This chain links TRBV28 with TRBJ1-3; 9 positions agree with TRBD1. Germline CDR1 reads MDHEN; CDR2 reads SYDVKM. CDR3 size: 14 residues. Trimming took 8 bases from V and 3 from J; bases not matched to a gene: 5. The CDR3 DNA reads TGTGCCAGCGGGACAGGGTCGGGTGGAAACACCATATATTTT. Translating gives CASGTGSGGNTIYF.

This chain connects TRBV9 to TRBJ2-5, with 9 bases lining up with TRBD2. J was trimmed by 2 bases and V by 4 bases; bases with no gene match: 9. Germline V lookup: CDR1 SGDLS, CDR2 YYNGEE. The CDR3 sequence is 16 residues long. DNA for the CDR3: TGTGCCAGCAGCCCCAACCCGGGACTAGCTCAAGAGACCCAGTACTTC. Protein: CASSPNPGLAQETQYF.

The chain has TRBV11-2 and TRBJ2-3, with 7 bases matching TRBD1. Germline V gene lookup returns CDR1 SGHAT and CDR2 FQNNGV. CDR3 size: 15 residues. V dropped 2 bases and J dropped 0; count of bases not matched to a gene: 2. As DNA, the CDR3 is TGTGCCAGCAGCTTAAGGGGACAGAGCACAGATACGCAGTATTTT. This sequence encodes CASSLRGQSTDTQYF.

V and J are TRBV7-2 and TRBJ1-6; possibly TRBD1 for D (6 bases). Germline V gives CDR1 SGHTA, CDR2 FQGNSA. This CDR3 spans 20 amino acids. Trimming took off 0 bases at V and 0 bases at J, with 18 bases between the two ends. The CDR3 loop is CASSLAPGQFGSSYNSPLHF. The CDR3 DNA follows: TGTGCCAGCAGCTTAGCCCCCGGACAGTTCGGAAGCTCCTATAATTCACCCCTCCACTTT.

The J gene is TRBJ1-1, the V gene TRBV19, with D unresolved. The CDR3 contains 15 residues. Trimming took 3 bases from V and 6 from J, leaving 17 bases between them. Germline V gene lookup returns CDR1 LNHDA and CDR2 SQIVND (reference sequence). CDR3 sequence: CASSIREQQVAEAFF. For the CDR3, the DNA is TGTGCCAGTAGTATTCGGGAGCAGCAGGTTGCTGAAGCTTTCTTT.

Concerning this clone itself: At the DNA level, this CDR3 is encoded by other sequences in the same sample as well. The chain has TRBV7-3 and TRBJ1-1, with D unclear. This CDR3 region has 13 residues. Trimming left V 2 bases short and J 3 bases short, with 7 bases between. CDR1 SGHTA and CDR2 FQGTGA come from the germline V gene. This chain's CDR3 is CASSLDTYTEAFF. The CDR3 DNA follows: TGTGCCAGCAGCTTAGACACATACACTGAAGCTTTCTTT.

The genes are TRBV6-5 and TRBJ2-5; possibly TRBD1 for D (6 bases). Germline V gene data show CDR1 as MNHEY and CDR2 as SVGAGI. This CDR3 region has 12 residues. The V end lost 5 bases, the J end lost 5 bases, and 9 bases lay between the germline ends. The CDR3 DNA reads TGTGCCAGCAGTACAGGGCTGGAGACCCAGTACTTC. This gives the protein CASSTGLETQYF.

In its sample, this clone was seen a few times. This rearrangement joins TRBV29-1 to TRBJ1-1; 7 bases are shared with TRBD1. Unmatched junction bases numbered 23, after V lost 8 bases and J lost 5 bases. The CDR3 consists of 17 residues. CDR1 is SQVTM, CDR2 ANQGSEA, per germline. CDR3 amino acids: CSYDNTGTAKGGTEAFF. As DNA, the CDR3 is TGCAGCTATGACAATACCGGGACAGCGAAAGGGGGGACTGAAGCTTTCTTT.

This chain joins TRBV30 and TRBJ2-3; D is unresolved. The CDR3 is made up of 14 amino acids. Germline V gene data show CDR1 as GTSNPN and CDR2 as SVGIG (reference sequence). Trimming took off 5 bases at V and 2 bases at J, with 14 bases between the two ends. Written as DNA, the CDR3 is TGTGCCTGGGGAGCTAAGAGCTTCACAGATACGCAGTATTTT. It translates to CAWGAKSFTDTQYF.

The V and J genes are TRBV11-2 and TRBJ2-5; possible D gene TRBD2, 5 bases. The CDR3 consists of 15 residues. Looked up from germline, CDR1 is SGHAT and CDR2 is FQNNGV. V gave up 4 bases and J gave up 5 bases, with 17 bases separating them. The CDR3 region has the DNA TGTGCCAGCAGCTCACCCACTGGAGGCTTGGAGACCCAGTACTTC. This translates into CASSSPTGGLETQYF.

The chain uses TRBV18 and TRBJ1-1; 11 positions agree with TRBD1. V shed 3 bases and J 4 bases; nucleotides not matched to a gene: 4. Per the germline V gene, CDR1 is KGHSH and CDR2 is LQKENI. This CDR3 contains 15 residues. CDR3 residues: CASSPSGTGGTEAFF. The CDR3 coding sequence is TGTGCCAGCTCACCTTCCGGGACAGGGGGCACTGAAGCTTTCTTT.

This CDR3 is CASSPSGDASTDTQYF. The CDR3 DNA reads TGTGCCAGCTCACCATCAGGGGACGCTAGCACAGATACGCAGTATTTT. The V call is TRBV18, the J call TRBJ2-3; a weak D match, TRBD1 (6 bases). The ends were cut back, 2 bases at V and 0 bases at J, with 12 bases in the middle. Germline CDR1 KGHSH, CDR2 LQKENI. This CDR3 comprises 16 residues.

The chain recombines TRBV28 with TRBJ1-2, with unresolved D. Germline-derived CDR1 and CDR2 are MDHEN and SYDVKM. This CDR3 is 14 amino acids long. Trimming shortened V by 6 bases and J by 2 bases, and 13 bases separated the two germline ends. The CDR3 is CASRGLGSNYGYTF. In nucleotides, the CDR3 is TGTGCCAGCAGGGGCCTTGGGTCGAACTATGGCTACACCTTC.

This chain joins TRBV29-1 and TRBJ1-2; 7 bases align to TRBD1. Germline-derived CDR1 and CDR2 are SQVTM and ANQGSEA. The CDR3 sequence is 14 residues long. The junction had 4 bases not matched to a gene; V was cut back by 0 bases and J by 3 bases. CDR3 bases: TGCAGCGTTGAAGATTCGGGACAGTACTATGGCTACACCTTC. Its translation is CSVEDSGQYYGYTF.

The J gene is TRBJ1-6, the V gene TRBV6-5; 7 bases agree with TRBD1. The CDR3 covers 14 residues. V lost 6 bases to trimming and J lost 5 bases; unmatched junction nucleotides: 4. CDR1 and CDR2 (germline): MNHEY, SVGAGI. CDR3 DNA: TGTGCCAGCAGGTCGACAGGGAATAATTCACCCCTCCACTTT. It is translated as CASRSTGNNSPLHF.

The gene calls are TRBV5-1 and TRBJ2-3, with TRBD1 matching over 11 bases. Per germline, CDR1 SGHRS and CDR2 YFSETQ. CDR3 size: 17 residues. Trimming took 2 bases from V and 2 from J; bases not matched to a gene: 7. The CDR3 loop is CASSLTGTGGLTDTQYF. DNA of the CDR3: TGCGCCAGCAGCTTAACCGGGACAGGGGGTCTCACAGATACGCAGTATTTT.